The T cell receptor beta chain under discussion was sequenced for a study of blood T cell repertoires in COVID-19. Germline CDR1 SGHRS, CDR2 YFSETQ. The CDR3 loop spans 14 amino acids. The V end lost 1 base, the J end lost 3 bases, and 10 bases lay between the germline ends. Repertoires were generated with immunoSEQ multiplex PCR, while TCRdb's copy carries only in-frame clones and drops some. Seen here are about 120,000 clones, roughly 79% observed once, and the top ten hold 2.3%. This clone showed up just a few times. V and J are TRBV5-1 and TRBJ1-2, with a tentative D call TRBD1 (5 bases). Sample: peripheral blood. The sequence was collected from an older man with acute or convalescent COVID-19. The CDR3 sequence is CASSLQGLDYGYTF. In DNA form, the CDR3 reads TGCGCCAGCAGCTTGCAGGGCCTCGACTATGGCTACACCTTC.